This TCR beta chain was sequenced for a study of blood T cell repertoires in COVID-19. This CDR3 region has 13 residues. The germline V gene encodes CDR1 SQVTM and CDR2 ANQGSEA. V lost 6 bases and J lost 5, with 11 bases in between. Assay: immunoSEQ multiplex PCR; the TCRdb copy retains only in-frame clones and omits some. The sample lists about 150,000 clones; 79% were seen once. The source material was peripheral blood. The V call is TRBV29-1, the J call TRBJ1-6; TRBD1 might be the D (5 bases). The clonotype originates from a middle-aged man with active or convalescent COVID-19. CDR3 residues: CSVSQGNNSPLHF. CDR3 nucleotide sequence: TGCAGCGTATCGCAGGGAAATAATTCACCCCTCCACTTT.